A selection of T cell receptor beta chains follows, all from one sample in a study of spatial heterogeneity in lung cancer. One entry per CDR3 protein results from TCRdb running MiXCR on the 5' RACE reads. The sample contains about 44,000 distinct CDR3 sequences, roughly 13% of which appear only once. Sample: PBMCs, taken at surgery. The receptors originated from a male donor with early-stage non-small cell lung cancer. CDR3s include the opening cysteine and the closing phenylalanine or tryptophan. A D gene is named only where the DNA matches it firmly. Clone size, where shown, is once, few, many, or a class for clones that have expanded.

v_call,j_call,d_call,clone_size,cdr3_nt,cdr3_aa
TRBV7-7,TRBJ2-1,TRBD1,many,TGTGCTAGCAGCTTAGTAACAGGGGGCAATGAGCAGTTCTTC,CASSLVTGGNEQFF
TRBV28,TRBJ2-1,TRBD1,few,TGTGCCAGCAGCCCTGGACAGGGCATCAATGAGCAGTTCTTC,CASSPGQGINEQFF
TRBV9,TRBJ2-5,-,many,TGTGCCAGCAGCCCACTATTGGACAACGAAGGGACCCAGTACTTC,CASSPLLDNEGTQYF
TRBV7-2,TRBJ1-4,-,few,TGTGCCAGCAGCTTACCTAATGAAAAACTGTTTTTT,CASSLPNEKLFF
TRBV3-1,TRBJ2-5,TRBD2,few,TGTGCCAGCAGACCCAAGTCAGCGGGGGGGTTTACAGAGACCCAGTACTTC,CASRPKSAGGFTETQYF
TRBV29-1,TRBJ2-7,TRBD2,few,TGCAGCGTCGATGGTAGCGGGAGATTAGGCGAGCAGTACTTC,CSVDGSGRLGEQYF
TRBV20-1,TRBJ2-1,TRBD2,-,TGCAGTGCTAGACCGGGACTAGCGGGAGAAAATGAGCAGTTCTTC,CSARPGLAGENEQFF
TRBV19,TRBJ2-1,TRBD2,-,TGTGCCAGTAGTATAGCGTCTAGCGGGGTACCTGGTGAGCAGTTCTTC,CASSIASSGVPGEQFF
TRBV9,TRBJ2-2,-,medium-sized,TGTGCCAGCAGCGTAGCCCGGGAGACCGGGGAGCTGTTTTTT,CASSVARETGELFF
TRBV6-2/TRBV6-3,TRBJ2-6,-,many,TGTGCCAGCAGTTGGGAGTTCTCTGGGGCCAACGTCCTGACTTTC,CASSWEFSGANVLTF
TRBV7-9,TRBJ2-5,-,many,TGTGCCAGCAGCTTATCCGTTGGGGAGTGGGAGACCCAGTACTTC,CASSLSVGEWETQYF
TRBV9,TRBJ2-5,-,few,TGTGCCAGCAGCGAAGTGGGAGTGCGCGGAGAGACCCAGTACTTC,CASSEVGVRGETQYF
TRBV12-3/TRBV12-4,TRBJ1-1,-,few,TGTGCCAGCTCGCCCGGGATTGAAGCTTTCTTT,CASSPGIEAFF
TRBV7-2,TRBJ2-5,TRBD2,-,TGTGCCAGCAGCTACCAGCGGGGGGGAGAGACCCAGTACTTC,CASSYQRGGETQYF
TRBV11-1,TRBJ1-2,-,few,TGTGCCAGCAGCCGAGGAACCGGCTACACCTTC,CASSRGTGYTF